The 26 T cell receptor beta chains presented below share a single source sample, sequenced in a study of shared clonotypes between healthy human individuals. The assay was immunoSEQ multiplex PCR, and TCRdb's table has in-frame clones only and misses some. The repertoire consists of more than 2 million clones, with 90% to 97% occurring once and the leading ten covering around 0.13%. Sample: naive CD4+ T cells sorted from blood. The subset denotes: CD45RA+ positively selected. The receptors shown here come from a man aged 18 to 29 in good health.

The chain carries TRBV7-2 and TRBJ2-7; D might be TRBD2 (6 bases). Trimming took off 4 bases at V and 2 bases at J, with 9 bases between the two ends. Germline CDR1 and CDR2: SGHTA and FQGNSA. This CDR3 is built from 13 residues. In DNA form, the CDR3 reads TGTGCCAGCAGCTACCCGGGAGCCTACGAGCAGTACTTC. Translation gives CASSYPGAYEQYF.

The chain has TRBV11-3 and TRBJ2-1, with a possible D match to TRBD2 (6 bases). The germline gives CDR1 SGHNT, CDR2 YENEEA. The CDR3 extends over 15 amino acids. Trimming removed 5 bases from V and 4 bases from J, with 15 bases in between. CDR3 sequence reads: CASSPGLRSYNEQFF. The CDR3 DNA reads TGTGCCAGCAGCCCGGGACTGCGGTCATACAATGAGCAGTTCTTC.

The V and J genes are TRBV6-5 and TRBJ2-3; D gene ambiguous. The CDR3 covers 15 residues. Germline assignment: CDR1 MNHEY and CDR2 SVGAGI. V was cut by 6 bases and J by 3 bases, with 16 bases left in between. The CDR3 loop reads CASRPGPPRTDTQYF. The CDR3 bases are TGTGCCAGCAGACCTGGTCCGCCCCGGACAGATACGCAGTATTTT.

This chain connects TRBV9 to TRBJ2-1; tentative D call: TRBD1 (6 bases). The CDR3 has 15 residues. In germline, CDR1 is SGDLS, CDR2 YYNGEE. V shed 3 bases and J shed 3 bases, with 13 bases lying between them. CDR3 in amino acids: CASSAGHSIYNEQFF. Here the CDR3 DNA reads TGTGCCAGCAGCGCGGGACATTCGATCTACAATGAGCAGTTCTTC.

The rearrangement uses TRBV5-8 and TRBJ1-4; weak D call: TRBD1 (5 bases). This CDR3 is 14 amino acids long. Germline loops: CDR1 SGHTS, CDR2 YDEGEE. Trimming cost V 2 bases and J 5 bases, with 10 bases left between them. CDR3 in amino acids: CASSFLGENEKLFF. CDR3 coding DNA: TGTGCCAGCAGCTTTCTGGGGGAGAATGAAAAACTGTTTTTT.

The CDR3 sequence: CASSLQSNSYNSPLHF. The CDR3 coding sequence is TGTGCCAGCAGTTTACAGTCCAACTCCTATAATTCACCCCTCCACTTT. V and J are TRBV27 and TRBJ1-6; D gene ambiguous. The CDR3 sequence is 16 residues long. V lost 2 bases, J lost 0 bases, and 8 bases lay in between. Germline V gene sequence: CDR1 MNHEY, CDR2 SMNVEV (reference sequence).

A remark on this clone: Other DNA sequences in this specimen translate into the identical CDR3. V usage is TRBV7-3 and J usage is TRBJ1-1; a possible D gene is TRBD1 (5 bases). V was pared by 6 bases and J by 1 base, with 9 bases between. Germline lookup yields CDR1 SGHTA and CDR2 FQGTGA. The CDR3 extends over 13 amino acids. CDR3 residues: CASRLQENTEAFF. In DNA, the CDR3 is TGTGCCAGCAGGTTACAGGAGAACACTGAAGCTTTCTTT. Combining the CDR3 with reference TRBV7-3 and TRBJ1-1 gives the whole variable domain GAGVSQTPSNKVTEKGKYVELRCDPISGHTALYWYRQSLGQGPEFLIYFQGTGAADDSGLPNDRFFAVRPEGSVSTLKIQRTERGDSAVYLCASRLQENTEAFFGQGTRLTVV.

This chain joins TRBV2 and TRBJ1-2; D is ambiguous. Trimming shortened V by 5 bases and J by 0 bases, and 10 bases separated the two germline ends. Germline V gene lookup returns CDR1 SNHLY and CDR2 FYNNEI. This CDR3 comprises 14 residues. For the CDR3, the DNA is TGTGCCAGCAGTCGTCCGGGCGCTAACTATGGCTACACCTTC. This sequence encodes CASSRPGANYGYTF.

The chain carries TRBV19 and TRBJ1-5, with TRBD1 identical over 7 bases. J was trimmed by 5 bases and V by 8 bases; bases with no gene match: 12. The CDR3 loop spans 15 amino acids. Per germline, CDR1 LNHDA and CDR2 SQIVND (reference sequence). In nucleotides, the CDR3 is TGTGCCAGTTCTAGAGGGGACAGCCAGTATCAGCCCCAGCATTTT. Its protein is CASSRGDSQYQPQHF.

As concerns this clone: Other DNA sequences in the same sample also yield this CDR3. The V and J genes are TRBV9 and TRBJ1-1; no clear D gene. The CDR3 spans 13 residues. V gave up 0 bases and J gave up 1 base, with 4 bases separating them. Germline V gives CDR1 SGDLS, CDR2 YYNGEE. The CDR3 sequence is CASSVARNTEAFF. In DNA form, the CDR3 reads TGTGCCAGCAGCGTAGCCAGGAACACTGAAGCTTTCTTT.

The chain uses TRBV10-3 and TRBJ2-3; 12 nucleotides match TRBD2. The CDR3 is 16 amino acids. Unmatched junction bases numbered 7, after V lost 9 bases and J lost 0 bases. The germline V gene has CDR1 ENHRY and CDR2 SYGVKD. The CDR3 loop reads CAISTSGGTSTDTQYF. DNA of the CDR3: TGTGCCATTTCGACTAGCGGGGGCACTAGCACAGATACGCAGTATTTT.

About this clone: This same CDR3 is encoded by further DNA sequences in the sample. J is TRBJ2-7 and V is TRBV6-6; 10 positions match TRBD1. V was clipped by 5 bases and J by 4 bases; unmatched bases: 5. From germline, CDR1 is MNHNY and CDR2 SVGAGI (reference sequence). CDR3 length: 14 residues. The CDR3 loop reads CASSPTGGSYEQYF. In nucleotides, the CDR3 is TGTGCCAGCAGTCCGACAGGGGGCTCATACGAGCAGTACTTC.

This chain connects TRBV5-8 to TRBJ2-5; possibly TRBD1 for D (5 bases). This CDR3 comprises 15 residues. The V end was cut by 0 bases, the J end by 1 base, with 10 bases between. In germline, CDR1 is SGHTS, CDR2 YDEGEE. The CDR3 DNA reads TGTGCCAGCAGCTTGGAAGGGGCTATCCAAGAGACCCAGTACTTC. Amino acid sequence: CASSLEGAIQETQYF.

The chain recombines TRBV27 with TRBJ2-5; D may match TRBD1 or TRBD2 (5 bases each). Germline-derived CDR1 and CDR2 are MNHEY and SMNVEV (reference sequence). V was shortened by 6 bases and J by 4 bases, with 15 bases between the two germline ends. This CDR3 has 14 residues. CDR3 loop: CASRPGTWRETQYF. The CDR3 DNA reads as TGTGCCAGCAGACCTGGGACGTGGAGAGAGACCCAGTACTTC.

A note on this clone: The same CDR3 arises from other DNA sequences in this sample as well. The chain employs TRBV6-5 and TRBJ1-1, with D hard to call. CDR1 is MNHEY and CDR2 is SVGAGI in the germline V gene. Between the trimmed V and J ends, which lost 4 bases and 4 bases, there was a span of 7 bases. The CDR3 is 12 residues long. The CDR3 bases are TGTGCCAGCAGTTCCAGTGGCACTGAAGCTTTCTTT. The encoded protein is CASSSSGTEAFF.

This clone was counted once. The V gene is TRBV5-5, the J gene TRBJ2-3; D might be TRBD2 (5 bases). V gave up 3 bases and J gave up 4 bases, with 21 bases separating them. The CDR3 is 17 residues long. Germline CDR1 SGHKS, CDR2 YYEKEE (reference sequence). The CDR3, as DNA: TGTGCCAGCAGCTGGAGGAGACAAGGGATGGAAGCAGATACGCAGTATTTT. It encodes CASSWRRQGMEADTQYF. Using reference TRBV5-5 and TRBJ2-3 for the parts outside the CDR3, the full variable domain is DAGVTQSPTHLIKTRGQQVTLRCSPISGHKSVSWYQQVLGQGPQFIFQYYEKEERGRGNFPDRFSARQFPNYSSELNVNALLLGDSALYLCASSWRRQGMEADTQYFGPGTRLTVL.

The CDR3 DNA is TGTGCCAGCAGCCAAGCAGGGTTGATGAACACCGGGGAGCTGTTTTTT. As protein: CASSQAGLMNTGELFF. The chain links TRBV4-2 to TRBJ2-2; possibly TRBD1 for D (5 bases). Germline CDR1 reads LGHNA; CDR2 reads YNFKEQ. The V gene lost 1 base and the J gene lost 1 base, with 10 bases spanning the gap. CDR3 size: 16 residues.

J is TRBJ1-4 and V is TRBV25-1; D gene ambiguous. Trimming took off 4 bases at V and 5 bases at J, with 8 bases between the two ends. The germline V gene has CDR1 MGHDK and CDR2 SYGVNS. This CDR3 is 13 amino acids long. CDR3 sequence: CASSGQPNEKLFF. The CDR3 region has the DNA TGTGCCAGCAGTGGGCAGCCCAATGAAAAACTGTTTTTT.

About this clone: Distinct nucleotide sequences in the sample also encode this CDR3. The V gene is TRBV30, the J gene TRBJ1-3; D uncertain. The ends were cut back, 2 bases at V and 1 base at J, with 3 bases in the middle. The CDR3 extends over 12 amino acids. The germline gives CDR1 GTSNPN, CDR2 SVGIG (reference sequence). The CDR3 nucleotides read TGTGCCTGGAGTACGTCTGGAAACACCATATATTTT. Protein sequence: CAWSTSGNTIYF.

V usage is TRBV7-2 and J usage is TRBJ2-2; 14 bases agree with TRBD2. After removal of 2 bases from V and 4 bases from J, the junction contained 6 bases not matched to a gene. CDR1 and CDR2 from the germline V gene are SGHTA and FQGNSA. The CDR3 consists of 18 residues. The CDR3 region is CASSLRTSGRMGTGELFF. The CDR3 DNA reads TGTGCCAGCAGCTTACGGACTAGCGGGAGGATGGGCACCGGGGAGCTGTTTTTT.

The chain joins TRBV5-1 to TRBJ1-6; D gene uncertain. The CDR3 extends over 16 amino acids. Germline assignment: CDR1 SGHRS and CDR2 YFSETQ. V shed 0 bases and J shed 4 bases, with 11 bases lying between them. The CDR3 nucleotides are TGCGCCAGCAGCTTGGTTCCCCAGCTGTATAATTCACCCCTCCACTTT. Translating it yields CASSLVPQLYNSPLHF.

Concerning this clone itself: An end of the junction differs from the germline gene, which may be a read error. The V call is TRBV7-7, the J call TRBJ1-3; D perhaps matches TRBD1 (5 bases). The germline gives CDR1 SSHAT, CDR2 FNYEAQ (reference sequence). The CDR3 totals 14 residues. This CDR3 reads CASSRGGSGNTIYF. The CDR3 coding sequence is TGTGCTAGCAGCCGGGGGGGCTCTGGAAACACCATATATTTT.

This chain connects TRBV28 to TRBJ1-1; the match to TRBD1 covers 9 bases. Germline V gives CDR1 MDHEN, CDR2 SYDVKM. Trimming at V came to 4 bases and at J to 3 bases, leaving 6 bases not matched to a gene. This CDR3 contains 15 residues. CDR3 region: CASSSTGGEDTEAFF. The CDR3 coding sequence is TGTGCCAGCAGTTCCACAGGGGGCGAGGACACTGAAGCTTTCTTT. Complete variable domain (other parts from reference TRBV28 and TRBJ1-1): DVKVTQSSRYLVKRTGEKVFLECVQDMDHENMFWYRQDPGLGLRLIYFSYDVKMKEKGDIPEGYSVSREKKERFSLILESASTNQTSMYLCASSSTGGEDTEAFFGQGTRLTVV.

The chain carries TRBV29-1 and TRBJ2-3; D is possibly TRBD2 (7 bases). CDR1 and CDR2 from the germline V gene are SQVTM and ANQGSEA. The CDR3 consists of 14 residues. V was clipped by 4 bases and J by 1 base, with 12 bases between them. CDR3 sequence reads: CSVAGEGGTDTQYF. The CDR3 region has the DNA TGCAGCGTTGCCGGGGAGGGGGGCACAGATACGCAGTATTTT.

Concerning this clone: The sample contains more than one DNA sequence encoding this CDR3. The chain couples TRBV6-1 to TRBJ2-5; D is unresolved. Germline V gives CDR1 MNHNS, CDR2 SASEGT. The CDR3 has 14 amino acids. V was clipped by 0 bases and J by 2 bases, with 7 bases between them. CDR3 amino acids: CASSEAGSQETQYF. In DNA form, the CDR3 reads TGTGCCAGCAGTGAAGCGGGGTCACAAGAGACCCAGTACTTC.

The chain has TRBV9 and TRBJ1-5; D is perhaps TRBD1 (5 bases). Germline CDR1 reads SGDLS; CDR2 reads YYNGEE. The CDR3 extends over 14 amino acids. V lost 3 bases, J lost 6 bases, and 13 bases lay in between. The CDR3 sequence: CASSAEDQGQPQHF. CDR3 nucleotides: TGTGCCAGCAGCGCGGAAGATCAGGGTCAGCCCCAGCATTTT.